This T cell receptor (beta chain) was captured by sequencing in a study of regulatory T cells in long-lasting Graves disease. The overall study: Persistence in Graves' disease denoted antithyroid drug use beyond 5 years alongside positive TSH receptor antibodies.

Assembly of TCR beta libraries relied on iRepertoire HTBI primers together with Arm-PCR of CDR3 regions. TCRdb re-derived calls from the multiplex PCR reads in MiXCR, one entry per CDR3 protein. The sample consists of 300,000 to 500,000 distinct CDR3 sequences, under 25% of them appearing once. Stated time point: persistent/refractory GD, antithyroid drugs over 5 years with positive TRAb. Isolated PBMC RNA provided the starting material for the TCR library. Germline V gene lookup returns CDR1 SGHRS and CDR2 YFSETQ. Trimming took off 6 bases at V and 2 bases at J, with 12 bases between the two ends. CDR3 size: 13 residues.

The receptor comes from a female donor with Graves disease. The specimen comprised peripheral blood mononuclear cells (PBMCs), sampled when the disease was refractory, from a patient treated with antithyroid drugs. The chain is built from TRBV5-1 and TRBJ2-7; D possibly corresponds to TRBD1 (5 bases). The CDR3 is CASKPQGAYEQYF. The CDR3 DNA follows: TGCGCCAGCAAACCCCAGGGTGCCTACGAGCAGTACTTC.